The 8 T cell receptor beta chains below all came from one sample that was sequenced in a study of blood T cell repertoires in COVID-19. Some clones are missing from TCRdb's copy, which holds only in-frame ones; the method was immunoSEQ multiplex PCR. Here the sample spans about 28,000 clones, 75% to 90% being singletons. Sequenced: peripheral blood. All receptors derive from a man aged 60 to 69 with active COVID-19.

V gene TRBV6-5 combines with J gene TRBJ2-7, with D possibly being TRBD1 (7 bases). V lost 7 bases, J lost 7 bases, and 23 bases lay in between. The CDR3 is made up of 15 amino acids. In germline, CDR1 is MNHEY, CDR2 SVGAGI. CDR3 region: CASNRGRGDSEEQYF. The CDR3 bases are TGTGCCAGCAATAGGGGGCGCGGGGACTCCGAGGAGCAGTACTTC.

This chain links TRBV5-5 with TRBJ2-2; 11 nucleotides line up with TRBD2. The V gene end was trimmed by 4 bases and the J gene end by 2 bases; junction bases not matched to a gene: 10. The CDR3 has 18 residues. CDR1 and CDR2 from the germline V gene are SGHKS and YYEKEE (reference sequence). Written as DNA, the CDR3 is TGTGCCAGCAGCCCTCCAAAAGGGACTAGCGGAAACACCGGGGAGCTGTTTTTT. Translating it yields CASSPPKGTSGNTGELFF.

The CDR3 DNA reads as TGTGCCAGCAGCTTGGTAGGGGGCGCGTCCTATAATTCACCCCTCCACTTT. Its translation: CASSLVGGASYNSPLHF. The V and J genes are TRBV5-5 and TRBJ1-6; 7 bases agree with TRBD1. The J segment lost 1 base and the V segment lost 0 bases, leaving 4 bases of the junction unmatched. The germline V gene encodes CDR1 SGHKS and CDR2 YYEKEE (reference sequence). The CDR3 loop spans 17 amino acids.

This rearrangement joins TRBV4-1 to TRBJ2-7; the D gene is possibly TRBD1 (5 bases). The ends were cut back, 1 base at V and 4 bases at J, with 11 bases in the middle. Germline loops: CDR1 MGHRA, CDR2 YSYEKL. This CDR3 comprises 14 residues. DNA for the CDR3: TGCGCCAGCAGCCAAGGGGGCCTGGGGTACGAGCAGTACTTC. It yields the protein CASSQGGLGYEQYF.

The chain is built from TRBV6-5 and TRBJ2-1, with no clear D. V was pared by 6 bases and J by 5 bases, with 8 bases between. Germline V gene lookup returns CDR1 MNHEY and CDR2 SVGAGI. The CDR3 is made up of 12 amino acids. Here the CDR3 DNA reads TGTGCCAGCAGCCTAATGAACAATGAGCAGTTCTTC. It translates to CASSLMNNEQFF.

V gene TRBV27 combines with J gene TRBJ2-4; weak D call: TRBD1 (5 bases). The CDR3 sequence is 17 residues long. The germline V and J ends were trimmed by 5 bases and 1 base, with 18 bases remaining between them. Germline loops: CDR1 MNHEY, CDR2 SMNVEV (reference sequence). The CDR3 region is CASSPDRSGVAKNIQYF. CDR3 in DNA: TGTGCCAGCAGTCCCGACAGATCTGGGGTGGCCAAAAACATTCAGTACTTC.

This chain links TRBV6-5 with TRBJ2-7; 9 bases are shared with TRBD1. CDR3 length equals 13 residues. Unmatched junction bases numbered 3, after V lost 7 bases and J lost 2 bases. Germline V CDR1 and CDR2: MNHEY, SVGAGI. DNA of the CDR3: TGTGCCAGCATGGACAGGGGACCCTACGAGCAGTACTTC. Protein product: CASMDRGPYEQYF.

The CDR3 region has the DNA TGTGCCAGCAGCAAGCGGTCGGGGAAGGAGTATAATTCACCCCTCCACTTT. Its translation: CASSKRSGKEYNSPLHF. The J gene is TRBJ1-6, the V gene TRBV21-1. TRBV21-1 is listed as a pseudogene. The CDR3 runs 17 residues.